A selection of T cell receptor beta chains follows, all from one sample in a study of CD8+CD57+ T cells in acquired aplastic anemia. MiXCR was run by TCRdb on the reads, yielding one entry per CDR3 protein. The sample carries more than 150,000 distinct CDR3 sequences, around 45% recorded once. The sample consisted of sorted CD4+, CD8+, or CD8+CD57+ T cells (not recorded which) from PBMCs. All receptors come from a human donor in good health. CDR3s include the opening cysteine and the closing phenylalanine or tryptophan. The D gene is left open where the match is weak. Clone size is given for some rows only: seen once, a few or many times, or a class if the clone is expanded.

>TRBV24-1|TRBJ1-6|15|TRBD1|many
CATSEAGTGATPLHF
TGTGCCACCAGTGAAGCCGGGACAGGGGCAACACCCCTCCACTTT
>TRBV12-3/TRBV12-4|TRBJ1-2|17|TRBD1|many
CASSPRNLQGGNYGYTF
TGTGCCAGCAGTCCGAGGAATTTACAGGGGGGTAACTATGGCTACACCTTC
>TRBV7-2|TRBJ2-5|13|NA|many
CASSLAVGETQYF
TGTGCCAGCAGCTTAGCGGTGGGAGAGACCCAGTACTTC
>TRBV10-3|TRBJ1-1|14|NA|NA
CAIRGPGGNTEAFF
TGTGCCATCAGGGGTCCGGGGGGCAACACTGAAGCTTTCTTT
>TRBV3-1|TRBJ2-6|18|NA|NA
CASSQVLQGAVGANVLTF
TGTGCCAGCAGCCAAGTATTACAGGGAGCGGTTGGGGCCAACGTCCTGACTTTC
>TRBV5-1|TRBJ2-7|14|NA|many
CASSKQWREDEQYF
TGCGCCAGCAGCAAACAGTGGAGGGAGGACGAGCAGTACTTC
>TRBV5-4|TRBJ1-2|13|TRBD1|many
CASSADRVGGYTF
TGTGCCAGCAGCGCGGACAGGGTTGGTGGCTACACCTTC
>TRBV27|TRBJ2-7|14|NA|many
CASSQGGVHYEQYF
TGTGCCAGCAGTCAGGGGGGGGTACACTACGAGCAGTACTTC
>TRBV27|TRBJ2-1|17|NA|few
CASSLSLPRVGYNEQFF
TGTGCCAGCAGTTTATCGCTCCCCAGGGTGGGTTACAATGAGCAGTTCTTC
>TRBV11-2|TRBJ2-7|16|NA|many
CASSSWAGQNTYEQYF
TGTGCCAGCAGCTCCTGGGCAGGGCAAAACACCTACGAGCAGTACTTC
>TRBV19|TRBJ1-1|16|NA|NA
CASSPLQVSLNTEAFF
TGTGCCAGTAGTCCCCTACAGGTGTCTTTGAACACTGAAGCTTTCTTT
>TRBV2|TRBJ1-1|13|NA|NA
CASSEGTSTEAFF
TGTGCCAGCAGTGAAGGGACATCCACTGAAGCTTTCTTT
>TRBV20-1|TRBJ1-4|13|TRBD1|NA
CSWGRGTGEKLFF
TGCAGTTGGGGGAGAGGGACAGGTGAAAAACTGTTTTTT
>TRBV29-1|TRBJ2-2|15|TRBD2|NA
CSVQRGDANTGELFF
TGCAGCGTCCAACGGGGGGACGCGAACACCGGGGAGCTGTTTTTT
>TRBV20-1|TRBJ1-6|13|NA|many
CSASIQGNSPLHF
TGCAGTGCTAGTATCCAGGGTAATTCACCCCTCCACTTT
>TRBV20-1|TRBJ2-1|15|NA|NA
CSARDGGGTYNEQFF
TGCAGTGCTAGAGATGGTGGCGGGACCTACAATGAGCAGTTCTTC
>TRBV7-8|TRBJ2-7|15|TRBD2|few
CASSLAWTRDYEQYF
TGTGCCAGCAGCTTAGCGTGGACTAGAGACTACGAGCAGTACTTC
>TRBV19|TRBJ1-1|14|NA|NA
CASSIGGDPTEAFF
TGTGCCAGTAGTATAGGGGGGGATCCCACTGAAGCTTTCTTT
>TRBV19|TRBJ2-2|13|NA|many
CASRSSNTGELFF
TGTGCCAGTAGGAGTAGCAACACCGGGGAGCTGTTTTTT
>TRBV5-6|TRBJ1-1|13|NA|NA
CASSLVSGSEAFF
TGTGCCAGCAGCTTGGTGTCCGGTAGTGAAGCTTTCTTT
>TRBV7-3|TRBJ1-1|18|NA|NA
CASSLTRFLRGLTPKLSF
NA
>TRBV25-1|TRBJ2-7|16|TRBD1|NA
CASSELGGQGFHEQYF
TGTGCCAGCAGTGAATTAGGGGGACAGGGTTTCCACGAGCAGTACTTC
>TRBV5-1|TRBJ2-3|19|TRBD2|NA
CASSLGGTSGGIFTDTQYF
TGCGCCAGCAGCTTGGGTGGGACTAGCGGGGGAATATTCACAGATACGCAGTATTTT
>TRBV20-1|TRBJ1-2|12|NA|NA
CSARRLIYGYTF
TGCAGTGCTAGAAGGCTGATCTATGGCTACACCTTC
>TRBV9|TRBJ2-5|17|NA|many
CASSVSYGGISEETQYF
TGTGCCAGCAGCGTATCTTATGGCGGGATTTCGGAAGAGACCCAGTACTTC
>TRBV5-1|TRBJ2-2|16|TRBD2|many
CASSIGTSGRTGELFF
TGCGCCAGCAGCATAGGGACTAGCGGACGCACCGGGGAGCTGTTTTTT
>TRBV20-1|TRBJ1-2|10|NA|NA
CSAFYDGYTF
TGCAGTGCTTTTTATGATGGCTACACCTTC
>TRBV7-2|TRBJ2-7|13|NA|NA
CASSSGGSGEQYF
TGTGCCAGCAGCTCAGGGGGGTCGGGCGAGCAGTACTTC
>TRBV6-1|TRBJ1-2|15|TRBD1|NA
CASTVVRTGGDGYTF
TGTGCCAGCACCGTGGTGAGGACAGGGGGCGATGGCTACACCTTC
>TRBV20-1|TRBJ2-7|13|NA|NA
CSARFRDRYEQYF
TGCAGTGCTAGATTCAGGGATAGGTACGAGCAGTACTTC
>TRBV4-2|TRBJ2-1|15|NA|once
CASSPHRGLNNEQFF
TGTGCCAGCAGCCCGCACAGGGGACTCAACAATGAGCAGTTCTTC
>TRBV20-1|TRBJ2-2|16|NA|NA
CSGMIRRTLNTGELFF
TGCAGTGGTATGATTCGACGGACCCTGAACACCGGGGAGCTGTTTTTT
>TRBV20-1|TRBJ2-7|12|TRBD2|NA
CSARPAGGRAYF
TGCAGTGCTAGGCCCGCGGGGGGCAGAGCGTACTTC
>TRBV20-1|TRBJ2-7|12|NA|NA
CSASRSVYEQYF
TGCAGTGCTAGTAGGTCGGTCTACGAGCAGTACTTC
>TRBV7-8|TRBJ1-6|14|TRBD1|NA
CASSPGTENSPLHF
TGTGCCAGCAGTCCCGGGACAGAGAATTCACCCCTCCACTTT
>TRBV19|TRBJ2-1|16|NA|many
CASSGGLSSSYNEQFF
TGTGCCAGTAGTGGGGGACTCTCCAGCTCCTACAATGAGCAGTTCTTC
>TRBV5-6|TRBJ2-3|14|TRBD2|NA
CASSVAGAGDTQYF
TGTGCCAGCAGCGTAGCGGGGGCCGGGGATACGCAGTATTTT
>TRBV6-1|TRBJ1-2|17|NA|many
CASSLRTKDSFLYGYTF
TGTGCCAGCAGTCTACGGACCAAAGACTCATTCCTATATGGCTACACCTTC
>TRBV5-1|TRBJ2-1|15|NA|many
CASSYRERAYNEQFF
TGCGCCAGCTCCTACAGGGAAAGGGCCTACAATGAGCAGTTCTTC
>TRBV20-1|TRBJ2-1|14|NA|many
CSARATGFVSEQFF
TGCAGTGCTAGAGCTACTGGCTTTGTCAGTGAGCAGTTCTTC
>TRBV29-1|TRBJ2-6|16|TRBD1|NA
CRDRGLIVRYGNVLTF
TGCAGAGACAGGGGGCTAATAGTAAGGTATGGCAACGTCCTGACTTTC
>TRBV4-1|TRBJ2-7|14|NA|NA
CASSLRVFNYEQYF
TGCGCCAGCAGCCTCAGGGTTTTTAACTACGAGCAGTACTTC
>TRBV7-9|TRBJ1-4|16|NA|many
CASSLYASATNEKLFF
TGTGCCAGCAGCTTATACGCGAGTGCAACTAATGAAAAACTGTTTTTT
>TRBV7-8|TRBJ2-7|17|TRBD1|NA
CASSSLWGQGFSYEQYF
TGTGCCAGCAGCTCCCTTTGGGGACAGGGCTTCTCCTACGAGCAGTACTTC
>TRBV5-1|TRBJ2-7|18|TRBD2|NA
CASSLGGGYPLLDYEQYF
TGCGCCAGCAGCTTGGGCGGGGGATATCCCCTCCTGGACTACGAGCAGTACTTC
>TRBV2|TRBJ1-6|15|TRBD1|few
CASSSEGTGGSPLHF
TGTGCCAGCAGTTCGGAAGGGACAGGAGGATCACCCCTCCACTTT
>TRBV5-1|TRBJ2-7|18|NA|many
CASSHEVSAKRSTYEQYF
TGCGCCAGCAGTCATGAGGTTAGCGCGAAGCGGAGTACCTACGAGCAGTACTTC
>TRBV19|TRBJ1-2|12|NA|many
CASRGRVYGYTF
TGTGCCAGTAGGGGACGAGTCTATGGCTACACCTTC
>TRBV12-3/TRBV12-4|TRBJ1-2|13|NA|many
CASSFTANYGYTF
TGTGCCAGCAGTTTTACAGCAAACTATGGCTACACCTTC
>TRBV19|TRBJ2-4|15|NA|many
CASAYLGGEKNIQYF
TGTGCCAGTGCATATCTAGGGGGGGAGAAGAACATTCAGTACTTC
>TRBV5-1|TRBJ2-1|16|TRBD1|NA
CASSSRTGSRFDEQFF
TGCGCCAGCAGCTCCCGGACAGGGAGCCGGTTCGATGAGCAGTTCTTC
>TRBV6-1|TRBJ1-2|16|NA|NA
CASRWTVIPPLVGYTF
TGTGCCAGCAGATGGACAGTAATACCTCCCTTAGTTGGCTACACCTTC
>TRBV19|TRBJ2-5|14|TRBD1|many
CASRRQGAGETQYF
TGTGCCAGTAGGAGACAGGGGGCGGGAGAGACCCAGTACTTC
>TRBV7-4|TRBJ1-2|16|NA|NA
CASSLGGQRSIRGYTF
TGTGCCAGCAGCTTAGGTGGGCAGCGCAGCATCCGGGGCTACACCTTC
>TRBV7-2|TRBJ1-3|15|TRBD1|NA
CASSIDRGSGNTIYF
TGTGCCAGCAGCATCGACAGGGGCTCTGGAAACACCATATATTTT
>TRBV24-1|TRBJ2-3|16|TRBD2|many
CATSGTSGRRADTQYF
TGTGCCACCAGTGGAACTAGCGGGAGGAGGGCCGATACGCAGTATTTT
>TRBV25-1|TRBJ2-3|18|NA|NA
CASSDLRASRTTTDTQYF
TGTGCCAGCAGTGACCTAAGGGCTAGCCGAACGACCACAGATACGCAGTATTTT